The 15 T cell receptor beta chains given below trace back to one sample, sequenced in a study of cytomegalovirus exposure and HLA in healthy donors. Clones were sequenced by immunoSEQ multiplex PCR, and TCRdb holds only the in-frame ones, with some missing. The sample shows about 170,000 clones, around nine tenths of them seen only once. Sequencing used PBMCs. The receptors originated from a man between 18 and 35 years old in good health and CMV-seropositive.

The V and J genes are TRBV15 and TRBJ2-2; no clear D. Germline V gene sequence: CDR1 LNHNV, CDR2 YYDKDF (reference sequence). With 5 bases removed from V and 0 bases from J, the gap between germline ends came to 16 bases. The CDR3 sequence is 17 residues long. The CDR3 sequence is CATSPRHWSTNTGELFF. The CDR3 coding sequence is TGTGCCACCAGCCCCAGACACTGGTCGACGAACACCGGGGAGCTGTTTTTT.

This clone was found once. V and J are TRBV28 and TRBJ1-3; no reliable D call. V was shortened by 4 bases and J by 4 bases, with 5 bases between the two germline ends. The CDR3 length is 12 residues. Germline V gives CDR1 MDHEN, CDR2 SYDVKM. The CDR3 protein is CASSWAGNTIYF. The CDR3 DNA reads TGTGCCAGCAGTTGGGCGGGAAACACCATATATTTT.

The CDR3 nucleotides are TGCGCCAGCAGCCAAGGGGTCGGGGTTCGTGGGGAAGCTTTCTTT. Protein product: CASSQGVGVRGEAFF. V is TRBV4-3 and J is TRBJ1-1; no definite D call. Germline V lookup: CDR1 LGHNA, CDR2 YSLEER. This CDR3 has 15 amino acids. V was trimmed by 1 base and J by 8 bases, leaving 17 bases between them.

The chain links TRBV5-6 to TRBJ1-1; perhaps TRBD1 as D (5 bases). Trimming took 2 bases from V and 2 from J, leaving 13 bases between them. This CDR3 has 15 residues. From germline, CDR1 is SGHDT and CDR2 YYEEEE. CDR3 protein: CASSLPWTPNTEAFF. In DNA form, the CDR3 reads TGTGCCAGCAGCTTACCTTGGACACCAAACACTGAAGCTTTCTTT.

CDR3: CASSWQGNEKLFF. The CDR3 DNA follows: TGTGCCAGCTCTTGGCAGGGTAATGAAAAACTGTTTTTT. The rearrangement uses TRBV5-6 and TRBJ1-4; D may be TRBD1 (5 bases). The germline gives CDR1 SGHDT, CDR2 YYEEEE. The CDR3 covers 13 residues. V was cut by 7 bases and J by 4 bases, with 11 bases left in between.

This chain links TRBV11-3 with TRBJ2-3; possible D gene TRBD2, 6 bases. Germline loops: CDR1 SGHNT, CDR2 YENEEA. The CDR3 length is 16 residues. V was pared by 3 bases and J by 0 bases, with 13 bases between. Here the CDR3 reads CASSLGGTGSTDTQYF. CDR3 coding DNA: TGTGCCAGCAGCTTGGGCGGGACTGGGAGCACAGATACGCAGTATTTT.

This clone was seen only a few times. The chain uses TRBV7-8 and TRBJ1-6; a possible D gene is TRBD1 (6 bases). The CDR3 has 13 amino acids. Germline V gene sequence: CDR1 SGHVS, CDR2 FQNEAQ. V shed 7 bases and J shed 10 bases, with 14 bases lying between them. In nucleotides, the CDR3 is TGTGCCAGCAAAGGGGGTTCCAGATCACCCCTCCACTTT. Translating it yields CASKGGSRSPLHF.

The chain combines TRBV4-3 with TRBJ1-3; tentatively, D is TRBD1 (5 bases). V was trimmed by 0 bases and J by 2 bases, leaving 11 bases between them. Germline CDR1 and CDR2: LGHNA and YSLEER. The CDR3 has 16 residues. CDR3 DNA sequence: TGCGCCAGCAGCCAAGACAGGGCGGCTACTGGAAACACCATATATTTT. Its translation: CASSQDRAATGNTIYF.

The chain links TRBV4-2 to TRBJ1-5; perhaps TRBD1 as D (6 bases). Germline lookup yields CDR1 LGHNA and CDR2 YNFKEQ. The CDR3 is 15 residues long. Trimming cost V 2 bases and J 3 bases, with 11 bases left between them. The CDR3 bases are TGTGCCAGCAGCCAACAGTGGGACAACAATCAGCCCCAGCATTTT. This sequence encodes CASSQQWDNNQPQHF.

The chain recombines TRBV18 with TRBJ1-4; D uncertain. The germline gives CDR1 KGHSH, CDR2 LQKENI. Trimming stripped 10 bases from V and 0 bases from J, with 15 bases between. The CDR3 length is 15 residues. The CDR3 protein is CATILRTTTNEKLFF. CDR3 in DNA: TGTGCCACCATACTTAGAACTACAACTAATGAAAAACTGTTTTTT.

The rearrangement joins TRBV4-3 to TRBJ2-2; D is unclear. With 0 bases removed from V and 1 base from J, the gap between germline ends came to 9 bases. CDR3 length equals 16 residues. Germline V gene sequence: CDR1 LGHNA, CDR2 YSLEER. The CDR3 loop is CASSQEALMNTGELFF. CDR3 nucleotides: TGCGCCAGCAGCCAAGAAGCTCTCATGAACACCGGGGAGCTGTTTTTT.

This clone occurred a few times. The J gene is TRBJ2-7, the V gene TRBV13; D is possibly TRBD2 (8 bases). Trimming stripped 4 bases from V and 9 bases from J, with 16 bases between. Germline loops: CDR1 PRHDT, CDR2 FYEKMQ (reference sequence). The CDR3 totals 13 residues. This chain's CDR3 is CASSSGRGQGQYF. The CDR3 region has the DNA TGTGCCAGCAGCTCCGGGAGGGGGCAGGGGCAGTACTTC.

The chain couples TRBV10-3 to TRBJ1-2; 9 bases fit TRBD1. Per germline, CDR1 ENHRY and CDR2 SYGVKD. This CDR3 is built from 16 residues. With 7 bases clipped from V and 5 bases from J, the junction kept 14 bases outside the gene matches. Written as DNA, the CDR3 is TGTGCCATCACCGAGGGGGACAGGGCCTTTGGGTATGGCTACACCTTC. It specifies CAITEGDRAFGYGYTF.

The chain couples TRBV28 to TRBJ1-2, with TRBD1 identical over 9 bases. Germline V gene data show CDR1 as MDHEN and CDR2 as SYDVKM. V lost 1 base, J lost 8 bases, and 11 bases stayed unmatched. The CDR3 has 16 amino acids. CDR3 region: CASSLSLTGGAGGYTF. The DNA for the CDR3 is TGTGCCAGCAGTTTATCCCTAACAGGGGGCGCGGGAGGCTACACCTTC.

The rearrangement uses TRBV19 and TRBJ2-1; 11 nucleotides agree with TRBD2. Trimming at V came to 5 bases and at J to 12 bases, leaving 6 bases not matched to a gene. The germline CDR1 and CDR2 sequences are LNHDA and SQIVND (reference sequence). There are 13 residues in the CDR3. CDR3 sequence reads: CASSWGLAAAQFF. Written as DNA, the CDR3 is TGTGCCAGTAGTTGGGGACTAGCGGCGGCGCAGTTCTTC.